The clone carrying this T cell receptor (beta chain) was seen just once. Antigen specificity is unknown. The PCR ran on 60 Vbeta and 13 Jbeta primers. Sequencing was performed with immunoSEQ multiplex PCR; in TCRdb, only in-frame clones are kept and a portion is missing. Of 140,000 to 150,000 clones listed, about 82% are singletons. The data stem from a study of cytomegalovirus exposure and HLA in healthy donors. General study points: Most of the TCR beta V segments (in an earlier analysis) were productive either about 87% or about 30% of the time. The investigators catalogued 180 or so TCR beta chains as cytomegalovirus-associated.

This sequence originates from a male donor in good health and CMV-seronegative. Sequenced input: PBMCs.

The CDR3 DNA follows: TGTGCCAGCAGCTTGCATGGGACAGGGGGTCGGCGGGAGCAGTACTTC. Translating gives CASSLHGTGGRREQYF. The chain combines TRBV5-6 with TRBJ2-7, with TRBD1 matching 11 bases. With 1 base clipped from V and 7 bases from J, the junction kept 10 bases outside the gene matches. Germline values: CDR1 SGHDT, CDR2 YYEEEE. CDR3 length equals 16 residues.